Given below is one TCR beta chain in context. Its specificity is unknown. This entry comes from a study of OX40 agonist ivuxolimab in advanced cancers. On the study more broadly: Patients were under 90% male with ages roughly 20 to 80, mean roughly 64. Antecedent anti-PD-1, anti-PD-L1 or anti-CTLA-4 therapy was permissible, with approximately 44% having received some. Whole-study findings and limits: Normalized T-cell clonal expansion was also low in some nonresponders.

Libraries were prepared by immunoSEQ multiplex PCR; TCRdb keeps only in-frame clonotypes and omits some of them. The sample shows about 73,000 clones, roughly nine tenths of them seen only once. Patients were ineligible given autoimmune disease history or systemic immunosuppression. The CDR3 is 15 amino acids. The trim removed 0 bases at V and 4 bases at J, leaving 5 bases unmatched. Per the germline V gene, CDR1 is SGHRS and CDR2 is YFSETQ. This TCR came from an adult with an advanced solid tumor such as melanoma, head and neck, liver or kidney cancer. The source was CD4+ or CD8+ T cells sorted from blood, collected in a trial of the OX40 agonist ivuxolimab. The rearrangement joins TRBV5-1 to TRBJ2-5, with 8 bases that match TRBD2. The CDR3 nucleotides read TGCGCCAGCAGCTTGGGGAGTCTAGCGGGAGAGACCCAGTACTTC. Amino acids: CASSLGSLAGETQYF.